What follows are 2 T cell receptor beta chains derived from one specimen sequenced in a study of technical replicates of blood from a handful of donors. Generated by immunoSEQ multiplex PCR, the TCRdb table keeps only in-frame clones and is missing some. Counted here are almost 90,000 clones, 90% to 95% occurring once; the ten biggest clones make up roughly 0.24%. Sequencing used T cells isolated from PBMCs. The source of these receptors is a human donor in good health.

This clone was seen only a few times. This chain joins TRBV6-6 and TRBJ1-2; D remains ambiguous. Germline V gene sequence: CDR1 MNHNY, CDR2 SVGAGI (reference sequence). The V gene lost 5 bases and the J gene lost 4 bases, with 17 bases spanning the gap. The CDR3 sequence is 15 residues long. The CDR3 DNA is TGTGCCAGCAGTCAACTCCCGCAGGATCCCTATGGCTACACCTTC. Translating it yields CASSQLPQDPYGYTF.

With respect to this clone: A junction end diverges from the germline sequence, so it may reflect a read error. The V and J genes are TRBV7-7 and TRBJ2-3, with 16 positions matching TRBD2. Germline V gene sequence: CDR1 SSHAT, CDR2 FNYEAQ (reference sequence). This CDR3 contains 17 residues. The CDR3 region is CASSFGTSGGATDTQYF. CDR3 bases: TGTGCTAGCAGCTTTGGGACTAGCGGGGGGGCCACAGATACGCAGTATTTT.